This T cell receptor (beta chain) was captured by sequencing in a study of cytomegalovirus exposure and HLA in healthy donors. Study results and caveats: In vitro data verified three CMV-associated chains as specific for CMV antigens.

Germline V gives CDR1 GTSNPN, CDR2 SVGIG (reference sequence). V gave up 1 base and J gave up 3 bases, with 10 bases separating them. This CDR3 comprises 13 residues. The PCR made use of 60 Vbeta and 13 Jbeta primers. Only in-frame clones appear in the TCRdb table, and some are missing; sequencing was by immunoSEQ multiplex PCR. This repertoire includes approximately 120,000 clones. In the case of this clone: No antigen is known for it.

This rearrangement joins TRBV30 to TRBJ2-7, with a weak D call TRBD1 (6 bases). This TCR derives from a man aged 30-40 years in good health and CMV-seronegative. The material sequenced was PBMCs. CDR3 loop: CAWSAGVFYEQYF. The CDR3 DNA is TGTGCCTGGAGTGCAGGGGTGTTCTACGAGCAGTACTTC.